The 18 T cell receptor beta chains below all came from one sample that was sequenced in a study of Graves' ophthalmopathy and Graves' hyperthyroidism. Amplification of the TCR beta CDR3 regions used RNA transcripts (as template). Second-round multiplex PCR came after first-round RT-PCR with HTBI primers. TCRdb passed the multiplex PCR reads through MiXCR, listing each CDR3 protein once. The table has 680,000 or so distinct CDR3 sequences, approximately 21% seen once; the top ten hold roughly 6.9%. The sample was peripheral blood. Source of these receptors: a woman between 18 and 29 years old with stable Graves' hyperthyroidism. Some clones in this sample may be carry-over from other donors' samples.

This clonotype was detected ten times or more. The rearrangement uses TRBV12-3 or TRBV12-4 and TRBJ1-1, with D possibly being TRBD1 (5 bases). With 3 bases removed from V and 8 bases from J, the gap between germline ends came to 19 bases. The CDR3 consists of 15 residues. CDR3 nucleotide sequence: TGTGCCAGCAGTTTCGGCTTGGGGCAGGGACGAGAAGCTTTCTTT. Translated: CASSFGLGQGREAFF.

In this sample, this clonotype turned up many times. The V call is TRBV28, the J call TRBJ1-5; D may be TRBD1 (5 bases). Trimming cost V 6 bases and J 3 bases, with 15 bases left between them. The CDR3 is 15 amino acids. Germline V lookup: CDR1 MDHEN, CDR2 SYDVKM. In DNA, the CDR3 is TGTGCCAGCAGGAGGGGAGACATAACCAATCAGCCCCAGCATTTT. Its protein product is CASRRGDITNQPQHF.

This clonotype was counted at least ten times. The chain carries TRBV30 and TRBJ1-1, with TRBD1 identical over 9 bases. The V gene end was trimmed by 4 bases and the J gene end by 3 bases; junction bases not matched to a gene: 9. This CDR3 contains 15 residues. Per the germline V gene, CDR1 is GTSNPN and CDR2 is SVGIG (reference sequence). DNA of the CDR3: TGTGCCTGGAACGTCGGTAACAGGGGGCACACTGAAGCTTTCTTT. Translated: CAWNVGNRGHTEAFF.

The sample holds many counts of this clonotype. This chain links TRBV19 with TRBJ2-5; D remains ambiguous. CDR3 length: 12 amino acids. Trimming cost V 9 bases and J 4 bases, with 12 bases left between them. Germline V lookup: CDR1 LNHDA, CDR2 SQIVND (reference sequence). The CDR3 loop reads CASTDPGETQYF. For the CDR3, the DNA is TGTGCCAGCACCGACCCTGGAGAGACCCAGTACTTC.

A few counts support this clonotype. J is TRBJ1-1 and V is TRBV5-6, with 7 nucleotides matching TRBD1. Trimming removed 2 bases from V and 1 base from J; junction bases left unmatched: 17. The CDR3 has 19 amino acids. Germline values: CDR1 SGHDT, CDR2 YYEEEE. The CDR3 region has the DNA TGTGCCAGCAGCTTTTCGACAGGGTGGCTTTCGCTGAGGAACACTGAAGCTTTCTTT. It encodes CASSFSTGWLSLRNTEAFF.

This chain links TRBV12-3 or TRBV12-4 with TRBJ1-3; perhaps TRBD1 as D (6 bases). The CDR3 contains 12 residues. The CDR3, as DNA: TGTGGAACCGGGACACAAGGAAACACCATATATTTT. Translating gives CGTGTQGNTIYF.

In its sample, this clonotype was seen many times. The genes are TRBV20-1 and TRBJ1-2; a possible D gene is TRBD1 (5 bases). Deletions cut 0 bases from V and 2 bases from J, with 16 bases between. CDR3 size: 16 residues. The germline V gene has CDR1 DFQATT and CDR2 SNEGSKA (reference sequence). CDR3 sequence: CSARDSRQQANYGYTF. CDR3 coding DNA: TGCAGTGCTAGAGATTCCCGACAGCAGGCGAACTATGGCTACACCTTC.

This clonotype was counted ten times or more. V is TRBV12-3 or TRBV12-4 and J is TRBJ1-6, with D possibly TRBD1 on 6 matching bases. Trimming cost V 4 bases and J 4 bases, with 8 bases left between them. The CDR3 has 14 amino acids. In nucleotides, the CDR3 is TGTGCCAGCAGTTATCAGGGGTATAATTCACCCCTCCACTTT. It translates to CASSYQGYNSPLHF.

This clonotype was picked up many times. The chain employs TRBV12-3 or TRBV12-4 and TRBJ1-2; unclear D gene. Between the trimmed V and J ends, which lost 3 bases and 9 bases, there was a span of 23 bases. The CDR3 runs 16 residues. The CDR3 loop is CASSFVQTTLPGSYTF. The CDR3 coding sequence is TGTGCCAGCAGTTTTGTACAGACCACCCTCCCGGGAAGCTACACCTTC.

This clonotype was counted ten times or more. The chain is built from TRBV20-1 and TRBJ1-1, with D possibly TRBD1 on 6 matching bases. The V gene lost 0 bases and the J gene lost 0 bases, with 20 bases spanning the gap. The CDR3 consists of 18 residues. From germline, CDR1 is DFQATT and CDR2 SNEGSKA (reference sequence). The CDR3 DNA sequence: TGCAGTGCTAGAGATGATCTGACAGGTTTTATCATGAACACTGAAGCTTTCTTT. It encodes CSARDDLTGFIMNTEAFF.

This clonotype was detected once. This sequence joins TRBV4-3 and TRBJ2-7, with D possibly TRBD1 on 6 matching bases. The CDR3 length is 13 residues. Trimming shortened V by 0 bases and J by 6 bases, and 9 bases separated the two germline ends. Germline loops: CDR1 LGHNA, CDR2 YSLEER. DNA of the CDR3: TGCGCCAGCAGCCAAGATCAGGGGCGCGAGCAGTACTTC. It yields the protein CASSQDQGREQYF.

This clonotype was picked up many times. The rearrangement uses TRBV30 and TRBJ1-1; D remains ambiguous. Germline assignment: CDR1 GTSNPN and CDR2 SVGIG (reference sequence). The CDR3 loop spans 13 amino acids. V was shortened by 0 bases and J by 3 bases, with 8 bases between the two germline ends. CDR3 in amino acids: CAWSVRADTEAFF. DNA for the CDR3: TGTGCCTGGAGTGTGAGGGCCGACACTGAAGCTTTCTTT.

The chain employs TRBV18 and TRBJ1-6; no clear D gene. In germline, CDR1 is KGHSH, CDR2 LQKENI. V was shortened by 3 bases and J by 10 bases, with 16 bases between the two germline ends. CDR3 length equals 15 residues. The CDR3 DNA reads TGTGCCAGCTCACCTTACGGGTCCCGCGGCTCACCCCTCCACTTT. It translates to CASSPYGSRGSPLHF.

The table lists this clonotype with many counts. The chain couples TRBV20-1 to TRBJ1-1; D unclear. The ends were cut back, 6 bases at V and 7 bases at J, with 3 bases in the middle. This CDR3 is 8 amino acids long. Germline CDR1 and CDR2: DFQATT and SNEGSKA (reference sequence). CDR3 nucleotides: TGCAGTGCCAGTGAAGCTTTCTTT. It is translated as CSASEAFF.

This clonotype was recorded at least ten times. The V call is TRBV20-1, the J call TRBJ2-7; 10 bases align to TRBD2. Per germline, CDR1 DFQATT and CDR2 SNEGSKA (reference sequence). The CDR3 sequence is 14 residues long. Trimming at V came to 5 bases and at J to 3 bases, leaving 7 bases not matched to a gene. The CDR3 DNA is TGCAGTGCTCCCCCCAAGCGGGGGGGCTACGAGCAGTACTTC. It yields the protein CSAPPKRGGYEQYF.

The chain uses TRBV30 and TRBJ1-2; 8 bases line up with TRBD1. The V segment lost 5 bases and the J segment 1 base; nucleotides outside the gene matches: 12. Per the germline V gene, CDR1 is GTSNPN and CDR2 is SVGIG (reference sequence). The length of the CDR3 is 16 residues. In nucleotides, the CDR3 is TGTGCCTGGCGGACAGGGTTGGGTGTTATTAACTATGGCTACACCTTC. Translation: CAWRTGLGVINYGYTF. Complete variable domain (other parts from reference TRBV30 and TRBJ1-2): SQTIHQWPATLVQPVGSPLSLECTVEGTSNPNLYWYRQAAGRGLQLLFYSVGIGQISSEVPQNLSASRPQDRQFILSSKKLLLSDSGFYLCAWRTGLGVINYGYTFGSGTRLTVV.

This clonotype appeared a few times. The chain combines TRBV3-1 with TRBJ2-7, with D unclear. The CDR3 consists of 13 residues. Trimming left V 2 bases short and J 2 bases short, with 7 bases between. CDR1 LGHDT and CDR2 YNNKEL come from the germline V gene (reference sequence). CDR3 bases: TGTGCCAGCAGCCAACTTTTCGCCTACGAGCAGTACTTC. Protein sequence: CASSQLFAYEQYF.

This clonotype has a count of ten or more. This chain links TRBV12-3 or TRBV12-4 with TRBJ1-2, with a weak D call TRBD1 (6 bases). The length of the CDR3 is 15 residues. The V end was cut by 1 base, the J end by 5 bases, with 14 bases between. The CDR3 DNA reads as TGTGCCAGCAGTTTAGGACAGGAAACTTCATATGGCTACACCTTC. This codes for CASSLGQETSYGYTF.